The 13 T cell receptor beta chains listed next were all sequenced from one sample in a study of PD-1 blockade in classical Hodgkin lymphoma. All the patients suffered relapse after autologous stem cell transplantation, and brentuximab vedotin exposure differed. Only in-frame clones appear in the TCRdb table, and some are missing; sequencing was by immunoSEQ multiplex PCR. The table has tens of thousands of clones, more than 80% seen once. The sample consisted of peripheral blood mononuclear cells (PBMCs), taken before the second cycle of nivolumab. Receptor source: a human donor with classical Hodgkin lymphoma.

The chain couples TRBV5-5 to TRBJ2-5; no reliable D call. The V gene lost 1 base and the J gene lost 9 bases, with 19 bases spanning the gap. Germline values: CDR1 SGHKS, CDR2 YYEKEE (reference sequence). The CDR3 runs to 15 residues. The CDR3 reads CASSLTAGRSEAQYF. CDR3 bases: TGTGCCAGCAGCTTGACGGCAGGACGGTCTGAGGCCCAGTACTTC.

This clone was detected a few times. The chain recombines TRBV5-1 with TRBJ2-1; TRBD1 aligns across 7 bases. Trimming took 1 base from V and 8 from J; bases not matched to a gene: 9. CDR3 length: 15 residues. In germline, CDR1 is SGHRS, CDR2 YFSETQ. CDR3 bases: TGCGCCAGCAGCTTGTGGGACAGTGTTTGGGATGAGCAGTTCTTC. Its translation is CASSLWDSVWDEQFF.

Only one count was recorded for this clone. This rearrangement joins TRBV14 to TRBJ2-1; 7 nucleotides line up with TRBD2. V was clipped by 0 bases and J by 4 bases; unmatched bases: 6. Germline-derived CDR1 and CDR2 are SGHDN and FVKESK. CDR3 length equals 16 residues. The CDR3 is CASSQERTRNYNEQFF. CDR3 DNA sequence: TGTGCCAGCAGCCAAGAACGGACTAGGAATTACAATGAGCAGTTCTTC.

The J gene is TRBJ1-4, the V gene TRBV7-9, with D possibly being TRBD1 (6 bases). The CDR3 totals 15 residues. Germline loops: CDR1 SEHNR, CDR2 FQNEAQ (reference sequence). V lost 5 bases, J lost 7 bases, and 17 bases lay in between. CDR3 nucleotide sequence: TGTGCCAGCAGCCTCGGCGGGGGCAGGGGTGAAAAACTGTTTTTT. Its protein product is CASSLGGGRGEKLFF.

This clone was recorded a few times. An end of the junction does not agree with germline; a read error may underlie this. The rearrangement uses TRBV7-2 and TRBJ2-5; no definite D call. Per the germline V gene, CDR1 is SGHTA and CDR2 is FQGNSA. There are 11 residues in the CDR3. The CDR3 coding sequence is TGTTCCAGCAGCATCCAGAAGACCCAGTACTTC. This encodes CSSSIQKTQYF.

This chain joins TRBV4-2 and TRBJ2-7; no reliable D call. Trimming shortened V by 0 bases and J by 8 bases, and 14 bases separated the two germline ends. The CDR3 covers 14 residues. Germline-derived CDR1 and CDR2 are LGHNA and YNFKEQ. The CDR3 here is CASSQDRVRAKQYF. CDR3 coding DNA: TGTGCCAGCAGCCAAGACCGGGTACGGGCGAAGCAGTACTTC.

This clone was observed a handful of times. CDR3 protein: CASSPLVGRYGYTF. The DNA of the CDR3 is TGTGCCAGCTCACCATTAGTCGGGAGATATGGCTACACCTTC. V usage is TRBV18 and J usage is TRBJ1-2; D uncertain. Germline-derived CDR1 and CDR2 are KGHSH and LQKENI. This CDR3 spans 14 amino acids. V dropped 2 bases and J dropped 5 bases, with 12 bases sitting between them.

This clone was observed once. The chain is built from TRBV11-2 and TRBJ2-1; 11 nucleotides agree with TRBD1. This CDR3 is 15 amino acids long. The ends lost 6 bases at V and 8 bases at J; junction bases unmatched: 9. Germline lookup yields CDR1 SGHAT and CDR2 FQNNGV. The CDR3 nucleotides read TGTGCCAGCAGGCACGGGGGACAGGGGGTCGATGAGCAGTTCTTC. Encoded protein: CASRHGGQGVDEQFF. The variable domain in full, completed from reference TRBV11-2 and TRBJ2-1, reads EAGVAQSPRYKIIEKRQSVAFWCNPISGHATLYWYQQILGQGPKLLIQFQNNGVVDDSQLPKDRFSAERLKGVDSTLKIQPAKLEDSAVYLCASRHGGQGVDEQFFGPGTRLTVL.

The V call is TRBV4-3, the J call TRBJ2-1; D uncertain. V was clipped by 1 base and J by 9 bases, with 4 bases between them. This CDR3 comprises 11 residues. Looked up from germline, CDR1 is LGHNA and CDR2 is YSLEER. CDR3 bases: TGCGCCAGCAGCCAAGGGGGTGAGCAGTTCTTC. This codes for CASSQGGEQFF.

V gene TRBV14 combines with J gene TRBJ2-5; no clear D gene. Trimming removed 3 bases from V and 5 bases from J, with 4 bases in between. Germline CDR1 SGHDN, CDR2 FVKESK. This CDR3 spans 11 amino acids. CDR3 sequence: CASSHGETQYF. CDR3 DNA: TGTGCCAGCAGCCATGGGGAGACCCAGTACTTC.

The chain uses TRBV11-1 and TRBJ1-2, with D perhaps matching TRBD1 (5 bases). This CDR3 spans 15 amino acids. CDR1 and CDR2 (germline): SGHAT, FQDESV (reference sequence). Trimming removed 1 base from V and 4 bases from J, with 13 bases in between. The CDR3 loop is CASSLGPGRGYGYTF. CDR3 in DNA: TGTGCCAGCAGCTTAGGTCCGGGACGAGGCTATGGCTACACCTTC.

V gene TRBV5-1 combines with J gene TRBJ2-3, with a possible D match to TRBD2 (6 bases). This CDR3 contains 16 residues. The germline CDR1 and CDR2 sequences are SGHRS and YFSETQ. V lost 6 bases to trimming and J lost 2 bases, with 19 bases between them. CDR3: CASTFGLGGLTDTQYF. The CDR3 DNA follows: TGCGCCAGCACCTTCGGCCTGGGGGGACTCACAGATACGCAGTATTTT.

J is TRBJ2-7 and V is TRBV2; 9 bases are shared with TRBD2. V shed 8 bases and J 3 bases; nucleotides not matched to a gene: 8. Germline V CDR1 and CDR2: SNHLY, FYNNEI. The CDR3 totals 14 residues. CDR3 sequence: CASAPGLAFYEQYF. CDR3 bases: TGTGCCAGCGCCCCGGGACTAGCTTTCTACGAGCAGTACTTC.